These T cell receptor beta chains were read from a single sample in a study of regulatory T cells in long-lasting Graves disease. TCRdb processed the multiplex PCR reads anew with MiXCR; each CDR3 protein has one entry. The top ten clones hold more than 6% of a sample with approximately 500,000 distinct CDR3 sequences, 20% to 25% of them seen once. Specimen: peripheral blood mononuclear cells (PBMCs), collected when the disease was refractory, from a patient treated with antithyroid drugs. These receptors were obtained from a female donor with Graves disease. CDR3s include the opening cysteine and the closing phenylalanine or tryptophan. A D gene is named only where the DNA matches it firmly. The size field is filled for only some rows; it gives once, few, many or a size class.

TRBV28	TRBJ2-2	TRBD1	many	TGTGCCAGCAAACTACCCCGGGGACAGGCGGTATCCGGGGAGCTGTTTTTT	CASKLPRGQAVSGELFF
TRBV28	TRBJ2-1	-	few	TGTGCCAGCTCGGGCAGGGTCGATGAGCAGTTCTTC	CASSGRVDEQFF
TRBV24-1	TRBJ1-5	-	many	TGTGCCACCGTCGGGGGATTTAGCAATCAGCCCCAGCATTTT	CATVGGFSNQPQHF
TRBV15	TRBJ2-5	-	many	TGTGCCACCAGCAGGAGGGTGAAGGAAGAGACCCAGTACTTC	CATSRRVKEETQYF
TRBV7-9	TRBJ1-6	-	many	TGTGCCAGCAGCCTCTTGGACAGTAATTCACCCCTCCACTTT	CASSLLDSNSPLHF
TRBV20-1	TRBJ1-4	-	many	TGCAGTGCTAGACCTGATACGACAGGTCTTAATGAAAAACTGTTTTTT	CSARPDTTGLNEKLFF
TRBV9	TRBJ2-7	-	few	TGTGCCAGCAGCGTAGCTACAGGATTTGGCTACGAGCAGTACTTC	CASSVATGFGYEQYF
TRBV3-1	TRBJ1-1	-	-	TGTGCCAGCAGCCATCTCTGGTCCGGGAGCACGATGAACACTGAAGCTTTCTTT	CASSHLWSGSTMNTEAFF
TRBV7-8	TRBJ2-7	-	many	TGTGCCAGCAGCTTAGGGGGATTCTCCTACGAGCAGTACTTC	CASSLGGFSYEQYF
TRBV30	TRBJ1-2	-	few	TGTGCCTGGAGTGTCCCCAGGGAAAACTATGGCTACACCTTC	CAWSVPRENYGYTF
TRBV5-6	TRBJ2-7	-	many	TGTGCCAGCAGCTTGTCAACGTGGGACGAGCAGTACTTC	CASSLSTWDEQYF
TRBV6-1	TRBJ1-3	TRBD1	few	TGTGCCAGCAGCTTGCAGGGGGCCCTCTCTGGAAACACCATATATTTT	CASSLQGALSGNTIYF
TRBV7-2	TRBJ2-7	-	many	TGTGCCAGCAGCAGACAGCTCTACGAGCAGTACTTC	CASSRQLYEQYF
TRBV7-9	TRBJ2-1	TRBD2	-	TGTGCCAGCAGCTGGGTGACTAGCGGGACCGATGAGCAGTTCTTC	CASSWVTSGTDEQFF
TRBV29-1	TRBJ1-1	-	-	TGCAGCGTTGAAGATCTGGACGGAGTTGAAGCTTTCTTT	CSVEDLDGVEAFF
TRBV12-3/TRBV12-4	TRBJ2-7	TRBD1	many	TGTGCCAGCAGTTTCCGGACAGGGGTAATGAACGAGCAGTACTTC	CASSFRTGVMNEQYF
TRBV20-1	TRBJ2-3	TRBD2	few	TGCAGTGCTCCTGGACTAGCGGGGGGACGCAGCACAGATACGCAGTATTTT	CSAPGLAGGRSTDTQYF
TRBV19	TRBJ1-2	-	-	TGTGCCACCCGACGACCCGGAGACTATGGCTACACCTTC	CATRRPGDYGYTF
TRBV5-1	TRBJ1-1	-	many	TGCGCCAGCTCCACCGAGGGGCGCACTGAAGCTTTCTTT	CASSTEGRTEAFF
TRBV10-1	TRBJ2-1	-	-	TGCGCCAGCAGTGAATCGTGGGGGACACCATACAATGAGCAGTTCTTC	CASSESWGTPYNEQFF
TRBV11-3	TRBJ1-2	-	-	TGTGCCAGCAGCCCCATGGGCGACTATAGCTACACCTTC	CASSPMGDYSYTF
TRBV5-1	TRBJ2-7	-	few	TGCGCCAGCAGCTTGGCCCGAGCAAGCTCCTACGAGCAGTACTTC	CASSLARASSYEQYF
TRBV11-3	TRBJ2-7	-	many	TGTGCCAGCAGCCTAGGAACTCCCTACGAGCAGTACTTC	CASSLGTPYEQYF
TRBV7-9	TRBJ2-1	TRBD2	-	TGTGCCAGCAGCTCCGGACTAGCGAACAATGAGCAGTTCTTC	CASSSGLANNEQFF
TRBV11-1	TRBJ2-7	-	-	TGTGCCAGCAGCTCAGCCCCCCAGGGGAACCCCTACGAGCAGTACTTC	CASSSAPQGNPYEQYF
TRBV20-1	TRBJ2-5	TRBD2	many	TGCAGTGCCACCGGACTAGCGGGGGGCCAGGGAGAGACCCAGTACTTC	CSATGLAGGQGETQYF
TRBV20-1	TRBJ2-7	TRBD2	-	TGCAGTGCTTCTGCAGGACTAGCGGCGGATATACCCTCCTACGAGCAGTACTTC	CSASAGLAADIPSYEQYF
TRBV6-5	TRBJ2-5	-	-	TGTGCCAGCAGTTACTCGGACTCCAGCGAGACCCAGTACTTC	CASSYSDSSETQYF
TRBV4-1	TRBJ2-3	-	-	TGCGCCAGCAGCCAAGTAGGGTCCGACACAGATACGCAGTATTTT	CASSQVGSDTDTQYF
TRBV3-1	TRBJ1-6	-	many	TGTGCCAGCAGCCAACAGGGACCATTCTCCTATAATTCACCCCTCCACTTT	CASSQQGPFSYNSPLHF
TRBV3-1	TRBJ2-5	-	many	TGTGCCAGCAGCCAAGGTCTAGGGAGGCAAGAGACCCAGTACTTC	CASSQGLGRQETQYF
TRBV30	TRBJ1-5	TRBD1	-	TGTGCCTGGGCCGGGACAGCGAATCAGCCCCAGCATTTT	CAWAGTANQPQHF
TRBV7-9	TRBJ2-7	-	-	TGTGCCAGCAGCCGAACGGACAGAGCTACCTACGAGCAGTACTTC	CASSRTDRATYEQYF
TRBV28	TRBJ1-2	-	many	TGTGCCAGCAGTCAGCAGGCCTATGGCTACACCTTC	CASSQQAYGYTF
TRBV27	TRBJ2-2	-	-	TGTGCCAGCAGATGGGGGGCAGGAACCGGGGAGCTGTTTTTT	CASRWGAGTGELFF
TRBV5-1	TRBJ1-1	TRBD1	few	TGCGCCAGCAGCATTAACCGACAGGGGCCGAACACTGAAGCTTTCTTT	CASSINRQGPNTEAFF
TRBV6-2/TRBV6-3	TRBJ2-3	TRBD2	-	TGTGCCAGCAGTCCCCGGGGGGACCCAAAAACAGATACGCAGTATTTT	CASSPRGDPKTDTQYF
TRBV28	TRBJ2-7	-	many	TGTGCCAGCAGCACCGCCCCCGGCCCCACCAGCGAGCAGTACTTC	CASSTAPGPTSEQYF
TRBV7-7	TRBJ2-5	TRBD1	few	TGTGCTAGCAGCTTAACCGGGACAGGGGGGCAAGAGACCCAGTACTTC	CASSLTGTGGQETQYF
TRBV6-1	TRBJ1-6	-	many	TGTGCCAGCAGTCCATTAAACTCCAATTCACCCCTCCACTTT	CASSPLNSNSPLHF
TRBV2	TRBJ1-5	-	many	TGTGCCAGCAGTGAGACTCCGGGACAAATCAATCAGCCCCAGCATTTT	CASSETPGQINQPQHF
TRBV6-1	TRBJ1-2	-	many	TGTGCCAGCAACGAGCGTAACTATGGCTACACCTTC	CASNERNYGYTF
TRBV11-2	TRBJ1-4	TRBD1	many	TGTGCCAGCAGCTCCGAAACGTGGGACAGGGGCGAAAAACTGTTTTTT	CASSSETWDRGEKLFF
TRBV6-2/TRBV6-3	TRBJ2-1	-	-	TGTGCCAGCAGTTATTCTGGGCTAGAGGAGGCCAATGAGCAGTTCTTC	CASSYSGLEEANEQFF
TRBV6-2/TRBV6-3	TRBJ2-5	TRBD2	-	TGTGCCAGCAGCCAGGGACTAGCGGGGAAGACCCAGTACTTC	CASSQGLAGKTQYF
TRBV27	TRBJ2-2	-	-	TGTGCCAGCACCACGACCGGGGAGCTGTTTTTT	CASTTTGELFF
TRBV12-3/TRBV12-4	TRBJ2-7	TRBD2	many	TGTGCCAGCAGTTTCGGTCCCTGGCGGGAGGACTACGAGCAGTACTTC	CASSFGPWREDYEQYF
TRBV27	TRBJ2-1	-	few	TGTGCCAGCAGTATGACCCGGTTAGAAAACGATGAGCAGTTCTTC	CASSMTRLENDEQFF
TRBV10-3	TRBJ2-7	-	-	TGTGCCACTGCGGAGGCCCTAGGAGGTTGGGACGAGCAGTACTTC	CATAEALGGWDEQYF
TRBV11-3	TRBJ2-2	TRBD1	-	TGTGCCAGCAGCCGGCCAGGCCAGGGGGCCGCCGGGGAGCTGTTTTTT	CASSRPGQGAAGELFF
TRBV19	TRBJ1-4	TRBD1	-	TGTGCCAGTAGTAACGGGGACAGGCGGGGTGAAAAACTGTTTTTT	CASSNGDRRGEKLFF
TRBV28	TRBJ1-4	-	many	TGTGCCAGCAGTTTTCGGAGGGGGTCCACTAATGAAAAACTGTTTTTT	CASSFRRGSTNEKLFF
TRBV12-3/TRBV12-4	TRBJ2-2	-	-	TGTGCCAGCAGAGGAAACTTGAACACCGGGGAGCTGTTTTTT	CASRGNLNTGELFF
TRBV30	TRBJ2-1	-	-	TGTGCCTGGTTAGGGGGCTACAATGAGCAGTTCTTC	CAWLGGYNEQFF
TRBV27	TRBJ1-1	-	-	TGTGCCAGCAGTTTATCTGCAGGTATCGGTTTGGGCACTGAAGCTTTCTTT	CASSLSAGIGLGTEAFF
TRBV9	TRBJ2-2	TRBD1	-	TGTGCCAGCAGACCTCCGGGACAGGGGAACACCGGGGAGCTGTTTTTT	CASRPPGQGNTGELFF
TRBV30	TRBJ1-6	TRBD1	-	TGTGCCTGGAGGGACCGACAGGGGGCGGTGGATTCACCCCTCCACTTT	CAWRDRQGAVDSPLHF
TRBV7-9	TRBJ1-1	-	many	TGTGCCAGCAGCTTAACCGGTATGAACACTGAAGCTTTCTTT	CASSLTGMNTEAFF
TRBV20-1	TRBJ1-4	TRBD1	many	TGCAGTGCCACGAGACAGGGGGGTGAAAAACTGTTTTTT	CSATRQGGEKLFF
TRBV20-1	TRBJ2-5	TRBD2	-	TGCAGTGCTAGCGGGGGGGCGCTGGGCGAGACCCAGTACTTC	CSASGGALGETQYF